The rows below give T cell receptor beta chains drawn from one sample of a study of CD8 T cells in Susac syndrome. TCRdb itself ran the immunoSEQ multiplex PCR reads through MiXCR, one entry per CDR3 protein. The data hold roughly 120,000 distinct CDR3 sequences, with 80% to 95% observed a single time. Sequencing was carried out using CD8+ T cells from PBMCs. Receptors originate from a human donor with multiple sclerosis. CDR3s include the opening cysteine and the closing phenylalanine or tryptophan. D genes are given only for firm matches. Expanded clones are given a class, and other clones once, few, many or no size at all.

V: TRBV7-9; J: TRBJ2-1; size: once; D: NA; CDR3: CASSLAEAAYNEQFF; DNA: TGTGCCAGCAGCTTGGCAGAAGCCGCGTACAATGAGCAGTTCTTC
V: TRBV13; J: TRBJ1-1; size: once; D: TRBD1; CDR3: CASLTGVNTEAFF; DNA: TGTGCCAGCTTGACAGGGGTTAACACTGAAGCTTTCTTT
V: TRBV20-1; J: TRBJ1-1; size: NA; D: NA; CDR3: CSARDSLGGETEAFF; DNA: TGCAGTGCTAGAGATTCGTTGGGGGGCGAAACTGAAGCTTTCTTT
V: TRBV27; J: TRBJ1-5; size: NA; D: NA; CDR3: CASSPRMGNQPQHF; DNA: TGTGCCAGCAGTCCCCGCATGGGCAATCAGCCCCAGCATTTT
V: TRBV27; J: TRBJ2-4; size: NA; D: TRBD1; CDR3: CASSPRPRDRQYF; DNA: TGTGCCAGCAGTCCCCGCCCCCGGGACAGACAGTACTTC
V: TRBV7-6; J: TRBJ2-3; size: NA; D: NA; CDR3: CASSLATPLGGGLDTQYF; DNA: TGTGCCAGCAGCTTAGCGACGCCCCTTGGAGGGGGCTTGGATACGCAGTATTTT
V: TRBV7-9; J: TRBJ1-2; size: NA; D: TRBD1; CDR3: CASSTGTGVYYGYTF; DNA: TGTGCCAGCAGCACCGGGACAGGGGTTTACTATGGCTACACCTTC
V: TRBV5-1; J: TRBJ1-1; size: NA; D: TRBD1; CDR3: CASSATGGALDTEAFF; DNA: TGCGCCAGCAGCGCTACAGGGGGCGCGTTGGACACTGAAGCTTTCTTT
V: TRBV6-5; J: TRBJ1-2; size: NA; D: TRBD1; CDR3: CASSSPRGPYPYGYTF; DNA: TGTGCCAGCAGTTCTCCCAGGGGGCCTTACCCCTATGGCTACACCTTC
V: TRBV28; J: TRBJ1-2; size: NA; D: TRBD1; CDR3: CASSLSGTGRHYGYTF; DNA: TGTGCCAGCAGTTTATCCGGGACAGGGCGGCACTATGGCTACACCTTC
V: TRBV6-1; J: TRBJ2-3; size: NA; D: NA; CDR3: CASRETDTQYF; DNA: TGTGCCAGCCGAGAAACAGATACGCAGTATTTT
V: TRBV29-1; J: TRBJ1-2; size: few; D: NA; CDR3: CSATGEGPNYGYTF; DNA: TGCAGCGCCACCGGGGAGGGCCCTAACTATGGCTACACCTTC
V: TRBV6-2/TRBV6-3; J: TRBJ1-5; size: NA; D: NA; CDR3: CASSYTKTQGTDQPQHF; DNA: TGTGCCAGCAGTTACACAAAGACACAGGGAACGGATCAGCCCCAGCATTTT
V: TRBV6-5; J: TRBJ2-5; size: NA; D: NA; CDR3: CASSLLGSLGGETQYF; DNA: TGTGCCAGCAGTTTACTCGGGTCACTGGGGGGAGAGACCCAGTACTTC
V: TRBV25-1; J: TRBJ1-5; size: NA; D: NA; CDR3: CASSQGANQPQHF; DNA: TGTGCCAGCAGTCAAGGGGCTAATCAGCCCCAGCATTTT
V: TRBV12-3/TRBV12-4; J: TRBJ2-4; size: NA; D: NA; CDR3: CASSPEPGEAENIQYF; DNA: TGTGCCAGCAGTCCGGAGCCCGGGGAGGCAGAAAACATTCAGTACTTC
V: TRBV11-2; J: TRBJ1-1; size: NA; D: NA; CDR3: CASSRNGGGTTEAFF; DNA: TGTGCCAGCAGCCGAAATGGCGGGGGGACCACTGAAGCTTTCTTT
V: TRBV14; J: TRBJ2-1; size: NA; D: TRBD2; CDR3: CASTAGAGNEQFF; DNA: TGTGCCAGCACAGCGGGGGCCGGCAATGAGCAGTTCTTC
V: TRBV12-3/TRBV12-4; J: TRBJ1-1; size: few; D: NA; CDR3: CASRDGGNTEAFF; DNA: TGTGCCAGCAGGGACGGAGGGAACACTGAAGCTTTCTTT
V: TRBV29-1; J: TRBJ2-7; size: NA; D: NA; CDR3: CSVAGRTYEQYF; DNA: TGCAGCGTTGCAGGGAGGACCTACGAGCAGTACTTC
V: TRBV28; J: TRBJ2-7; size: NA; D: TRBD1; CDR3: CASSQGTEFLYEQYF; DNA: TGTGCCAGCAGTCAGGGGACAGAGTTTCTCTACGAGCAGTACTTC
V: TRBV29-1; J: TRBJ2-1; size: NA; D: NA; CDR3: CSVETDNNEQFF; DNA: TGCAGCGTTGAGACAGATAACAATGAGCAGTTCTTC
V: TRBV6-6; J: TRBJ2-1; size: NA; D: NA; CDR3: CASSSGFSYNEQFF; DNA: TGTGCCAGCAGTTCCGGCTTCTCCTACAATGAGCAGTTCTTC
V: TRBV7-9; J: TRBJ1-2; size: NA; D: NA; CDR3: CASSLTTDSNYGYTF; DNA: TGTGCCAGCAGCTTAACGACAGACTCTAACTATGGCTACACCTTC
V: TRBV5-5; J: TRBJ2-5; size: NA; D: TRBD1; CDR3: CASSSGTGGIETQYF; DNA: TGTGCCAGCAGTTCCGGGACAGGGGGCATCGAGACCCAGTACTTC
V: TRBV5-6; J: TRBJ2-4; size: NA; D: NA; CDR3: CASSTRTAAENIQYF; DNA: TGTGCCAGCAGCACCCGGACAGCGGCCGAAAACATTCAGTACTTC
V: TRBV5-4; J: TRBJ2-3; size: once; D: TRBD2; CDR3: CASSPAGGPSTDTQYF; DNA: TGTGCCAGCAGCCCAGCGGGAGGCCCTAGCACAGATACGCAGTATTTT
V: TRBV24-1; J: TRBJ2-2; size: NA; D: NA; CDR3: CATISGRAGELFF; DNA: TGTGCCACCATATCAGGACGGGCCGGGGAGCTGTTTTTT
V: TRBV10-3; J: TRBJ1-2; size: NA; D: NA; CDR3: CAISESPLYGYTF; DNA: TGTGCCATCAGTGAGTCGCCCCTCTATGGCTACACCTTC
V: TRBV18; J: TRBJ1-1; size: NA; D: TRBD1; CDR3: CASSRGQGNTEAFF; DNA: TGTGCCAGCTCTCGAGGACAGGGCAACACTGAAGCTTTCTTT
V: TRBV12-3/TRBV12-4; J: TRBJ1-5; size: NA; D: NA; CDR3: CASSYKTGRNQPQHF; DNA: TGTGCCAGCAGTTACAAAACAGGGAGGAATCAGCCCCAGCATTTT
V: TRBV2; J: TRBJ2-2; size: NA; D: NA; CDR3: CASSYPGRNGGELFF; DNA: TGTGCCAGCAGTTACCCTGGACGGAATGGCGGGGAGCTGTTTTTT
V: TRBV28; J: TRBJ2-4; size: NA; D: NA; CDR3: CASSLGSSDKNIQYF; DNA: TGTGCCAGCAGTTTAGGTTCCAGTGACAAAAACATTCAGTACTTC
V: TRBV7-9; J: TRBJ1-1; size: NA; D: TRBD1; CDR3: CASSVGQGFVNTEAFF; DNA: TGTGCCAGCAGCGTAGGACAGGGCTTCGTGAACACTGAAGCTTTCTTT
V: TRBV7-2; J: TRBJ2-3; size: NA; D: TRBD2; CDR3: CASSFLSSGPRQDTQYF; DNA: TGTGCCAGCAGCTTTCTATCTAGCGGGCCCCGCCAAGATACGCAGTATTTT
V: TRBV27; J: TRBJ1-1; size: NA; D: TRBD1; CDR3: CASGYRGGTEAFF; DNA: TGTGCCAGCGGCTACAGGGGAGGAACTGAAGCTTTCTTT
V: TRBV7-9; J: TRBJ2-6; size: NA; D: NA; CDR3: CAKECGTSSGANVLTF; DNA: TGTGCCAAGGAGTGCGGGACGAGCTCTGGGGCCAACGTCCTGACTTTC
V: TRBV20-1; J: TRBJ1-6; size: NA; D: NA; CDR3: CSAVPYGTSAYNSPLHF; DNA: TGCAGTGCTGTCCCCTACGGGACCTCTGCCTATAATTCACCCCTCCACTTT
V: TRBV6-1; J: TRBJ2-2; size: NA; D: TRBD1; CDR3: CASSGTGRTGELFF; DNA: TGTGCCAGCAGTGGGACAGGGAGGACCGGGGAGCTGTTTTTT
V: TRBV29-1; J: TRBJ2-7; size: NA; D: NA; CDR3: CSVGDTSYEQYF; DNA: TGCAGCGTTGGGGACACCTCCTACGAGCAGTACTTC